This T cell receptor beta chain was found in a study of lymphopenia after photon versus proton radiotherapy. As concerns this clone: What it binds is not known.

Broader study findings: Relative stability marked proton patients; photon patients lost diversity and naive cells. After lymphocyte nadir, photon-treated repertoires showed oligoclonal expansion, especially CD8+ Temra. Survival link was tested only in deceased patients; proton benefit remains a possibility.

Assay used: immunoSEQ multiplex PCR; TCRdb lists only in-frame clones, some missing. The data contain 55,000 to 75,000 clones, roughly 93% of them singletons. Per germline, CDR1 SEHNR and CDR2 FQNEAQ (reference sequence). This CDR3 spans 13 amino acids. With 2 bases removed from V and 6 bases from J, the gap between germline ends came to 10 bases. The chain couples TRBV7-9 to TRBJ1-1; D remains unclear. The sample consisted of peripheral blood, taken from a patient treated with photon-based radiotherapy. The TCR sequence derives from a woman in her 70s with pancreatic cancer. In DNA, the CDR3 is TGTGCCAGCAGCTTAAGTGGTCGGTCTGAAGCTTTCTTT. Encoded protein: CASSLSGRSEAFF.